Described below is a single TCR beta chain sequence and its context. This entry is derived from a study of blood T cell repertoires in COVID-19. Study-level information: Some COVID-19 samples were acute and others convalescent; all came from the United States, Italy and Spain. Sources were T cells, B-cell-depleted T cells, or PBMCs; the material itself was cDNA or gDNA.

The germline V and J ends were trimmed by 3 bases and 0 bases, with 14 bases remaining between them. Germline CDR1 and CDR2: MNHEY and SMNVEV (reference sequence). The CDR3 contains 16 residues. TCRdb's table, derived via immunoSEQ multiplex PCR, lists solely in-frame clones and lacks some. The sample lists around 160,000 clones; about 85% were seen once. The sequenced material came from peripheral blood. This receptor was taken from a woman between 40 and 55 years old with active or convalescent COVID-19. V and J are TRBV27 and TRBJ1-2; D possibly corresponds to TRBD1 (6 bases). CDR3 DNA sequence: TGTGCCAGCAGTTTTACGGGAGGGGGTTCTAACTATGGCTACACCTTC. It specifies CASSFTGGGSNYGYTF.